Listed here is a single T cell receptor (beta chain). The method was immunoSEQ multiplex PCR; TCRdb's version includes in-frame clones alone and lacks a portion of them. The table includes 38,000 or so clones, over 80% detected once. The data stem from a study of PD-L1 blockade in urothelial cancer. The time point is: pretreatment peripheral blood. Germline values: CDR1 SGHDT, CDR2 YYEEEE. The CDR3 covers 15 residues. V lost 4 bases, J lost 2 bases, and 14 bases lay in between. This TCR was sampled from an elderly man with urothelial cancer. Here the sequenced sample was PBMCs, taken around atezolizumab (anti-PD-L1) treatment. The chain uses TRBV5-6 and TRBJ2-3, with D perhaps TRBD1 (6 bases). The CDR3 DNA reads TGTGCCAGCAGCCACCTCAGGGGCCCCACAGATACGCAGTATTTT. Its protein product is CASSHLRGPTDTQYF.